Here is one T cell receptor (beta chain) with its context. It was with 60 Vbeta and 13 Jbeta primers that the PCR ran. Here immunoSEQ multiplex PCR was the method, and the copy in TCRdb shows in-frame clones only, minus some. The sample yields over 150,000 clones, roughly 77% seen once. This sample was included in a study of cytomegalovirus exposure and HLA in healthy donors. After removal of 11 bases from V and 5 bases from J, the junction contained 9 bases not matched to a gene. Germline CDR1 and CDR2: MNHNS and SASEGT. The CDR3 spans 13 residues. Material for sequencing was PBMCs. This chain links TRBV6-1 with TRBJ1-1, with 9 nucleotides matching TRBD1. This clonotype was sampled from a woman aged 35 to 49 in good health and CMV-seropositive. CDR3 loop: CAAAGTGKTEAFF. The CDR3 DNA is TGTGCCGCGGCTGGGACAGGGAAAACTGAAGCTTTCTTT.